This TCR beta chain emerged from a study of CXCR3-negative and CXCR3-positive naive CD8 T cells. This CDR3 has 14 residues. Germline CDR1 and CDR2: SGHTA and FQGTGA. Its frequency marks this clonotype as medium-sized. The authors prepared UMI-labeled TRB cDNA libraries by 5' RACE. TCRdb re-called the 5' RACE reads; one entry per CDR3 protein, DNA not given. The sample table includes over 4,500 distinct CDR3 sequences. The sequencing input was naive CXCR3- CD8+ T cells from blood. Specified subset: CD45RO-CCR7+CD27+CD95- naive CD8+ T cells lacking CXCR3 (TNR3-). The origin of this receptor is a human donor in good health. Some clones in this sample may be carry-over from other donors' samples. The chain uses TRBV7-3 and TRBJ2-1; the D gene TCRdb calls, TRBD1, cannot be checked with no DNA. CDR3 loop: CASSPGTGYNEQFF.